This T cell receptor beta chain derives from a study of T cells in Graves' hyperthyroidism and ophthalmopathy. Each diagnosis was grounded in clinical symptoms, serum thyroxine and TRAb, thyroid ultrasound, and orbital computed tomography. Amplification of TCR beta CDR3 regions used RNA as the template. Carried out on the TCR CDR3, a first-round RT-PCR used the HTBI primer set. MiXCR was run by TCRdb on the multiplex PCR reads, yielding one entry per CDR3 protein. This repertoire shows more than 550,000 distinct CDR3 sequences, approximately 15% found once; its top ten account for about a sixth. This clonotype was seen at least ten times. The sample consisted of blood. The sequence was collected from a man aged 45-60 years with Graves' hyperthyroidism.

The chain's CDR3 is CASNRGTTNEKLFF. The CDR3 DNA follows: TGTGCCAGCAATAGGGGTACAACTAATGAAAAACTGTTTTTT. This chain links TRBV28 with TRBJ1-4; the D gene is possibly TRBD1 (5 bases). Germline-derived CDR1 and CDR2 are MDHEN and SYDVKM. CDR3 length: 14 amino acids. V was pared by 7 bases and J by 0 bases, with 9 bases between. The complete variable domain, with remaining parts taken from reference TRBV28 and TRBJ1-4, reads DVKVTQSSRYLVKRTGEKVFLECVQDMDHENMFWYRQDPGLGLRLIYFSYDVKMKEKGDIPEGYSVSREKKERFSLILESASTNQTSMYLCASNRGTTNEKLFFGSGTQLSVL.